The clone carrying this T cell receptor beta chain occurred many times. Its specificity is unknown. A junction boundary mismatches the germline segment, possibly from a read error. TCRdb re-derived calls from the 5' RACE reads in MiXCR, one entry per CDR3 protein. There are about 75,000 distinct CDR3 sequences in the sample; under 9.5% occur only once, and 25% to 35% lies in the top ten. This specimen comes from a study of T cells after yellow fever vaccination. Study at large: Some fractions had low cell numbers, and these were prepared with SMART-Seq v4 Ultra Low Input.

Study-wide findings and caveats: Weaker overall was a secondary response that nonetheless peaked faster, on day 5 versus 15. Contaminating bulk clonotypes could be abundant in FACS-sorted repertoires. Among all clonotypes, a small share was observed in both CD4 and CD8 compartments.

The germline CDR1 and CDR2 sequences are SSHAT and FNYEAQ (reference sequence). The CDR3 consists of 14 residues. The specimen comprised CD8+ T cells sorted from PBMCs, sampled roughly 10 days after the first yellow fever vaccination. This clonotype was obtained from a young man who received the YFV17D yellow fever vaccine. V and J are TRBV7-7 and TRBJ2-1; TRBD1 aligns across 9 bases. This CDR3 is CASSLGTGPNEQFF. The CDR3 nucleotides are TGTGCTAGCAGCTTAGGGACAGGGCCAAATGAGCAGTTCTTC.